This T cell receptor beta chain originates from a study of T-cell memory formation after mild COVID-19. The CDR3 covers 17 residues. The V end lost 6 bases, the J end lost 0 bases, and 18 bases lay between the germline ends. Germline CDR1 and CDR2: MNHNY and SVGAGI (reference sequence). TCR alpha and TCR beta cDNA libraries carrying sample barcodes and UMIs were produced by 5'RACE using constant-segment primers. TCRdb itself ran the 5' RACE reads through MiXCR, one entry per CDR3 protein. The data show about 560,000 distinct CDR3 sequences, roughly 22% seen once. General study points: Clones which contracted sat mainly in CM and EM if CD4+, and in EMRA if CD8+. A subset of responding clones appeared in pre-infection memory, suggesting cross-reactive memory joined.

About this clonotype: What it binds is not known.

The chain combines TRBV6-6 with TRBJ1-3, with D unclear. The specimen sequenced was PBMCs or a T cell subset sorted from them (not recorded which). The origin of this receptor is an adult woman who had mild COVID-19 (a few samples of this study predate the infection). Cell type and time point are not known. The CDR3 bases are TGTGCCAGCAGGGGGTCAGCTCTACCCCGCTCTGGAAACACCATATATTTT. Protein: CASRGSALPRSGNTIYF.